This T cell receptor (beta chain) was sequenced in a study of cytomegalovirus exposure and HLA in healthy donors. 60 Vbeta and 13 Jbeta primers were used in PCR. Profiled with immunoSEQ multiplex PCR; TCRdb holds only in-frame clones, not every one. The sample includes about 160,000 clones, 77% of them seen just once. There are a few counts of this clone. The trim removed 8 bases at V and 5 bases at J, leaving 14 bases unmatched. CDR1 and CDR2 (germline): SQVTM, ANQGSEA. The CDR3 sequence is 14 residues long. The source of this sequence is a woman aged 25 to 39 in good health and CMV-seronegative. This chain uses TRBV29-1 with TRBJ1-2, with 7 bases fitting TRBD1. Source material: PBMCs. CDR3 loop: CSSQHLGQSYGYTF. The DNA of the CDR3 is TGCAGCTCCCAGCACCTGGGACAGAGTTATGGCTACACCTTC.